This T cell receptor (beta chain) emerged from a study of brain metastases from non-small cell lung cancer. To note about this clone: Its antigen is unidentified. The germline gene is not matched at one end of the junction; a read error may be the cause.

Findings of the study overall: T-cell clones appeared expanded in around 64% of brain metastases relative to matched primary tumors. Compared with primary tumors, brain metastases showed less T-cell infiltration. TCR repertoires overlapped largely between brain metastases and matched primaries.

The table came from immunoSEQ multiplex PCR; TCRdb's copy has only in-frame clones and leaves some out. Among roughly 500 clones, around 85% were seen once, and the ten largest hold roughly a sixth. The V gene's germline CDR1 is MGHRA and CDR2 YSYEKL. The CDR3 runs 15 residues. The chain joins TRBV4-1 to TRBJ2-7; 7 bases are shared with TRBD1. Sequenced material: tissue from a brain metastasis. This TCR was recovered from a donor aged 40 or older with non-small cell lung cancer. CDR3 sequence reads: CTSSPATGMDYEQYF. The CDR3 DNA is TGCACCAGCAGCCCCGCGACAGGGATGGACTACGAGCAGTACTTC.